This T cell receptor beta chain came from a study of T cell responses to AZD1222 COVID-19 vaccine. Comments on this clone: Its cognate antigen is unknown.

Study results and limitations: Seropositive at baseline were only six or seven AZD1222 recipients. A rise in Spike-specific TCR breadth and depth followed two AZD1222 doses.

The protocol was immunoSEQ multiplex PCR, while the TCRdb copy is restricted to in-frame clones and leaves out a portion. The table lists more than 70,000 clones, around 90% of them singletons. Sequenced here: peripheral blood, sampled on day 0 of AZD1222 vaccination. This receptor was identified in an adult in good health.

Written as DNA, the CDR3 is TGTGCCAGTAGTATAGGGAGGAGGAACCCCGCTAACTATGGCTACACCTTC. Its protein is CASSIGRRNPANYGYTF. J is TRBJ1-2 and V is TRBV19; D unresolved. The CDR3 is 17 amino acids. V lost 1 base and J lost 0, with 15 bases in between. The germline gives CDR1 LNHDA, CDR2 SQIVND (reference sequence).